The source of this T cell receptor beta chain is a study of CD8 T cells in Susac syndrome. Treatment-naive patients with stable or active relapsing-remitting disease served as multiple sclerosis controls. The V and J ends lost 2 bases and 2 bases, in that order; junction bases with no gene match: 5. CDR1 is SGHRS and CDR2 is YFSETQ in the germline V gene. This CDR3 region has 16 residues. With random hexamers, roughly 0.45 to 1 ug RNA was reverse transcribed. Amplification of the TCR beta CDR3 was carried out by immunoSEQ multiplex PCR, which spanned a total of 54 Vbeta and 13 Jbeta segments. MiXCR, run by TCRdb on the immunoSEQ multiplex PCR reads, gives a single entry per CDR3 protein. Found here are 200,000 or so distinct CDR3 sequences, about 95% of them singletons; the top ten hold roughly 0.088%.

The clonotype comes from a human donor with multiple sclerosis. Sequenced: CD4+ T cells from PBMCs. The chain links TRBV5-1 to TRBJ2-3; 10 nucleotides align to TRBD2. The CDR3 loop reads CASSFLAGALTDTQYF. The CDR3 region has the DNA TGCGCCAGCAGCTTCCTAGCGGGGGCACTCACAGATACGCAGTATTTT.